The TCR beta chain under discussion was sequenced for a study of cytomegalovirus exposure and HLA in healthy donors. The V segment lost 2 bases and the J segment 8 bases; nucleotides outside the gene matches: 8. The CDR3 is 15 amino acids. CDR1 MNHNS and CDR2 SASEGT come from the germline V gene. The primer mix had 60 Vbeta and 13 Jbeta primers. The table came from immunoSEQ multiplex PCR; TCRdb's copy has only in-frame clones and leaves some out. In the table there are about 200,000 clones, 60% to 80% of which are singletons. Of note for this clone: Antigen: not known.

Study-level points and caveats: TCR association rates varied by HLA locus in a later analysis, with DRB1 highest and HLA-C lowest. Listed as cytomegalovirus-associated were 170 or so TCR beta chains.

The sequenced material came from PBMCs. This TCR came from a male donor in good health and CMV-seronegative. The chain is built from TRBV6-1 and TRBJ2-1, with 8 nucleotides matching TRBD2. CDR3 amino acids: CASSEFPGRADEQFF. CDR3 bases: TGTGCCAGCAGTGAATTCCCCGGGAGGGCCGATGAGCAGTTCTTC.